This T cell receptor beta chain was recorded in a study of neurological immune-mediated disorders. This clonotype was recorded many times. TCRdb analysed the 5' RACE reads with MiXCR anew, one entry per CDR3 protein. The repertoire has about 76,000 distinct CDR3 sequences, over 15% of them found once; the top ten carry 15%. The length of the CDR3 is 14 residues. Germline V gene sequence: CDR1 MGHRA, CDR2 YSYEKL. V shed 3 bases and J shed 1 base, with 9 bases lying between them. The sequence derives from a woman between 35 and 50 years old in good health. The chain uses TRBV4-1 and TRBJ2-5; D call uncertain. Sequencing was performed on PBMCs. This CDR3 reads CASSQGPTQETQYF. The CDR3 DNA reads TGCGCCAGCAGCCAGGGTCCGACCCAAGAGACCCAGTACTTC.